This passage covers 26 T cell receptor beta chains from one sample sequenced in a study of T cell responses to AZD1222 COVID-19 vaccine. Produced via immunoSEQ multiplex PCR; TCRdb's table is partial and in-frame only. The sample holds roughly 140,000 clones, around 89% seen once. This material consisted of peripheral blood, taken on day 0 of AZD1222 vaccination. These receptors originate from an adult in good health.

The chain uses TRBV12-5 and TRBJ2-7; TRBD2 matches at 8 bases. The CDR3 runs 13 residues. Germline lookup yields CDR1 LGHNT and CDR2 FRNRAP. V lost 6 bases to trimming and J lost 4 bases; unmatched junction nucleotides: 5. CDR3 amino acids: CASGSSGTYEQYF. The CDR3 nucleotides are TGTGCTAGTGGAAGTAGCGGGACGTACGAGCAGTACTTC.

V gene TRBV9 combines with J gene TRBJ2-1, with D maybe TRBD1 (6 bases). Deletions cut 0 bases from V and 5 bases from J, with 6 bases between. There are 13 residues in the CDR3. The germline V gene has CDR1 SGDLS and CDR2 YYNGEE. The DNA for the CDR3 is TGTGCCAGCAGCGTAGCAGGGGACAATGAGCAGTTCTTC. Its protein product is CASSVAGDNEQFF.

The chain recombines TRBV11-2 with TRBJ2-2; 9 positions agree with TRBD2. Germline CDR1 SGHAT, CDR2 FQNNGV. This CDR3 region has 14 residues. Trimming at V came to 4 bases and at J to 7 bases, leaving 4 bases not matched to a gene. CDR3 DNA: TGTGCCAGCAGCTCGACTAGCGGCTACGGGGAGCTGTTTTTT. Protein product: CASSSTSGYGELFF.

CDR3: CASSRGDHNTGELFF. The CDR3 DNA reads TGTGCCAGTAGCAGGGGGGACCACAACACCGGGGAGCTGTTTTTT. The chain is built from TRBV19 and TRBJ2-2; D is perhaps TRBD1 (7 bases). This CDR3 has 15 residues. Trimming took 6 bases from V and 2 from J, leaving 13 bases between them. CDR1 is LNHDA, CDR2 SQIVND, per germline (reference sequence).

V usage is TRBV25-1 and J usage is TRBJ1-1, with D possibly TRBD1 on 6 matching bases. Looked up from germline, CDR1 is MGHDK and CDR2 is SYGVNS. V lost 6 bases and J 5 bases, leaving 16 bases between the germline ends. CDR3 length equals 14 residues. The CDR3 DNA follows: TGTGCCAGCAGGTCACCAGGGGTAGGTACTGAAGCTTTCTTT. Translation: CASRSPGVGTEAFF.

The chain couples TRBV6-5 to TRBJ1-3; D may be TRBD1 (5 bases). Trimming took off 2 bases at V and 0 bases at J, with 8 bases between the two ends. The CDR3 is 15 amino acids. Germline-derived CDR1 and CDR2 are MNHEY and SVGAGI. In nucleotides, the CDR3 is TGTGCCAGCAGTTACGAAGGGGTCTCTGGAAACACCATATATTTT. Its protein is CASSYEGVSGNTIYF.

V and J are TRBV9 and TRBJ2-5; weak D call: TRBD2 (6 bases). CDR1 is SGDLS, CDR2 YYNGEE, per germline. V shed 1 base and J shed 5 bases, with 12 bases lying between them. CDR3 length: 14 residues. This chain's CDR3 is CASSVSGDRETQYF. The DNA for the CDR3 is TGTGCCAGCAGCGTATCGGGGGACCGGGAGACCCAGTACTTC. The full variable domain, with the rest looked up from reference TRBV9 and TRBJ2-5, is DSGVTQTPKHLITATGQRVTLRCSPRSGDLSVYWYQQSLDQGLQFLIQYYNGEERAKGNILERFSAQQFPDLHSELNLSSLELGDSALYFCASSVSGDRETQYFGPGTRLLVL.

This chain links TRBV7-2 with TRBJ2-7, with no clear D. This CDR3 region has 11 residues. Germline V lookup: CDR1 SGHTA, CDR2 FQGNSA. Trimming pared 3 bases from V and 4 bases from J, leaving 4 bases between. The CDR3 coding sequence is TGTGCCAGCAGCTTCTTATACGAGCAGTACTTC. This codes for CASSFLYEQYF.

This sequence joins TRBV6-5 and TRBJ2-2; D ambiguous. The CDR3 has 15 residues. Germline V gives CDR1 MNHEY, CDR2 SVGAGI. Trimming stripped 6 bases from V and 2 bases from J, with 13 bases between. The CDR3 here is CASSPFGLNTGELFF. Written as DNA, the CDR3 is TGTGCCAGCAGCCCGTTTGGCCTCAACACCGGGGAGCTGTTTTTT.

The V call is TRBV7-6, the J call TRBJ1-1; no reliable D call. Trimming removed 5 bases at V and 0 bases at J, with 13 bases between. This CDR3 contains 15 residues. Germline V gene data show CDR1 as SGHVS and CDR2 as FNYEAQ. CDR3 sequence (DNA): TGTGCCAGCAGCACAAGACCCATCCTGAACACTGAAGCTTTCTTT. Residues: CASSTRPILNTEAFF.

This clone appeared a few times. As DNA, the CDR3 is TGTGCCAGCAGCTTGGACGGGGGGAGGAACACTGAAGCTTTCTTT. Protein: CASSLDGGRNTEAFF. The rearrangement links TRBV5-4 to TRBJ1-1; tentative D call: TRBD1 (5 bases). The V gene lost 0 bases and the J gene lost 1 base, with 10 bases spanning the gap. The length of the CDR3 is 15 residues. The V gene's germline CDR1 is SGHNT and CDR2 YYREEE (reference sequence).

The V and J genes are TRBV12-3 or TRBV12-4 and TRBJ2-7; maybe TRBD1 (5 bases). The V gene lost 3 bases and the J gene lost 6 bases, with 12 bases spanning the gap. This CDR3 comprises 13 residues. DNA for the CDR3: TGTGCCAGCAGTTTTTCCCAGGGAATCGAGCAGTACTTC. It encodes CASSFSQGIEQYF.

This rearrangement joins TRBV11-3 to TRBJ2-3, with 8 bases that match TRBD1. This CDR3 region has 16 residues. CDR1 is SGHNT and CDR2 is YENEEA in the germline V gene. Germline trimming cut 5 bases from V and 1 base from J; bases unmatched to any gene: 8. The CDR3 sequence: CASSLRRGQRTDTQYF. The CDR3, as DNA: TGTGCCAGCAGCCTACGCAGGGGGCAGCGCACAGATACGCAGTATTTT.

The rearrangement links TRBV30 to TRBJ1-3; TRBD1 might be the D (6 bases). The CDR3 is 13 amino acids. The ends were cut back, 3 bases at V and 1 base at J, with 7 bases in the middle. CDR1 is GTSNPN and CDR2 is SVGIG in the germline V gene (reference sequence). CDR3 sequence reads: CAWRTGSGNTIYF. In DNA, the CDR3 is TGTGCCTGGAGAACAGGGTCTGGAAACACCATATATTTT.

The rearrangement joins TRBV30 to TRBJ1-5, with D possibly being TRBD1 (6 bases). The CDR3 covers 13 residues. The V gene's germline CDR1 is GTSNPN and CDR2 SVGIG (reference sequence). The ends were cut back, 1 base at V and 5 bases at J, with 9 bases in the middle. CDR3 nucleotide sequence: TGTGCCTGGAGTGGACAGGCCGATCAGCCCCAGCATTTT. Translated, it gives CAWSGQADQPQHF.

The rearrangement uses TRBV19 and TRBJ1-2; D possibly corresponds to TRBD1 (6 bases). V was clipped by 5 bases and J by 8 bases, with 18 bases between them. Germline V gives CDR1 LNHDA, CDR2 SQIVND (reference sequence). The length of the CDR3 is 14 residues. As DNA, the CDR3 is TGTGCCAGTAGTGCACAGGGAACGGCCCAGGGCTACACCTTC. Translation: CASSAQGTAQGYTF.

The chain joins TRBV15 to TRBJ1-1; 9 bases line up with TRBD1. This CDR3 spans 15 amino acids. CDR1 LNHNV and CDR2 YYDKDF come from the germline V gene (reference sequence). With V trimmed by 6 bases and J by 1 base, 6 bases remained unmatched. The CDR3 coding sequence is TGTGCCACCAGTCCCGGGACAGGGAGGAACACTGAAGCTTTCTTT. Translation: CATSPGTGRNTEAFF. The full variable domain, completed using reference TRBV15 and TRBJ1-1, is DAMVIQNPRYQVTQFGKPVTLSCSQTLNHNVMYWYQQKSSQAPKLLFHYYDKDFNNEADTPDNFQSRRPNTSFCFLDIRSPGLGDTAMYLCATSPGTGRNTEAFFGQGTRLTVV.

The chain carries TRBV3-1 (or the pseudogene TRBV3-2) and TRBJ2-4, with unresolved D. CDR3 length equals 15 residues. V was pared by 3 bases and J by 0 bases, with 9 bases between. Looked up from germline, CDR1 is LGHDT and CDR2 is YNNKEL (reference sequence). The CDR3, as DNA: TGTGCCAGCAGCCATTCGGCCTTAGCCAAAAACATTCAGTACTTC. It encodes CASSHSALAKNIQYF.

This clone has at least ten counts. The DNA for the CDR3 is TGTGCCAGCAGTCTAGACGACAGTAAATATGAAAAACTGTTTTTT. It yields the protein CASSLDDSKYEKLFF. The genes are TRBV6-5 and TRBJ1-4; maybe TRBD1 (5 bases). The V gene lost 5 bases and the J gene lost 6 bases, with 16 bases spanning the gap. The CDR3 loop spans 15 amino acids. Germline V gene sequence: CDR1 MNHEY, CDR2 SVGAGI.

The CDR3, as DNA: TGTGCCAGCAGCTTAGGAGGGTTTTCGGAAAAACTGTTTTTT. It yields the protein CASSLGGFSEKLFF. The chain recombines TRBV7-2 with TRBJ1-4; D is unclear. The CDR3 consists of 14 residues. Germline loops: CDR1 SGHTA, CDR2 FQGNSA. V was pared by 1 base and J by 8 bases, with 11 bases between.

A single count supports this clone. V and J are TRBV6-4 and TRBJ2-5; TRBD2 aligns across 9 bases. This CDR3 is 14 amino acids long. Germline V gene lookup returns CDR1 MRHNA and CDR2 SNTAGT. V lost 4 bases, J lost 2 bases, and 2 bases stayed unmatched. The chain's CDR3 is CASSGLAAQETQYF. The CDR3 bases are TGTGCCAGCAGTGGACTAGCGGCACAAGAGACCCAGTACTTC.

The rearrangement joins TRBV11-3 to TRBJ2-7; D gene ambiguous. Between the trimmed V and J ends, which lost 5 bases and 3 bases, there was a span of 8 bases. Germline V lookup: CDR1 SGHNT, CDR2 YENEEA. This CDR3 has 12 amino acids. The CDR3 sequence is CASSPDDYEQYF. CDR3 DNA: TGTGCCAGCAGCCCGGACGACTACGAGCAGTACTTC.

The count of this clone is one. This chain joins TRBV12-3 or TRBV12-4 and TRBJ1-1; 8 nucleotides match TRBD1. The V gene end was trimmed by 5 bases and the J gene end by 11 bases; junction bases not matched to a gene: 7. The CDR3 contains 12 residues. CDR3 loop: CASSPPDRVAFF. The DNA of the CDR3 is TGTGCCAGCAGTCCCCCGGACAGGGTGGCTTTCTTT.

V and J are TRBV11-3 and TRBJ2-1; 13 bases are a match to TRBD2. J was trimmed by 10 bases and V by 5 bases; bases with no gene match: 17. The CDR3 length is 18 residues. Germline CDR1 is SGHNT and CDR2 is YENEEA. The CDR3 spells CASSPQGLTSGRPEEQFF. CDR3 DNA sequence: TGTGCCAGCAGCCCCCAGGGGCTGACTAGCGGGAGGCCGGAGGAGCAGTTCTTC.

The chain recombines TRBV6-6 with TRBJ1-5; a weak D match, TRBD1 (5 bases). Germline V gives CDR1 MNHNY, CDR2 SVGAGI (reference sequence). This CDR3 spans 12 amino acids. V was clipped by 6 bases and J by 7 bases, with 10 bases between them. The chain's CDR3 is CASRPGGQPQHF. The CDR3 nucleotides are TGTGCCAGCAGACCGGGGGGGCAGCCCCAGCATTTT.

The J gene is TRBJ1-4, the V gene TRBV5-6; 8 bases match TRBD1. From germline, CDR1 is SGHDT and CDR2 YYEEEE. The CDR3 runs 16 residues. J gave up 7 bases and V 4 bases, and 12 bases lay outside the gene matches. CDR3 sequence reads: CASSPPYRGDGEKLFF. The CDR3 coding sequence is TGTGCCAGCAGCCCACCTTACAGGGGGGACGGTGAAAAACTGTTTTTT.